This T cell receptor beta chain derives from a study of control samples from healthy donors and cancer patients (dated by TCRdb to 2019 to 2021). The germline ends are 23 bases apart after V is trimmed by 0 bases and J by 7 bases. From cysteine to phenylalanine, the CDR3 is 18 amino acids long. Only CDR3 DNA is held: 54 bases, read in frame from base 1. Sequences KGHDR (CDR1) and SFDVKD (CDR2) are obtained from the germline V gene. For this clone: The specificity of this receptor is unknown. No qualities accompany the bases; no much larger clone lies one base away.

The library was generated by the immunoSEQ multiplex PCR assay. Here the immuneACCESS table is served through TCRdb, limited to in-frame sequences with V and J called. Missing clones are a known gap in these copies; in checked studies unresolved V genes cover under half, and the rest lacks a known reason. For this sample the table gives around 190,000 clones, of which 90% were detected only once. Of the sample, more than 1.3% falls within the top ten clones. The rearranged chain carries TRBV24-1 and TRBJ2-5, and perhaps TRBD2 as D gene, on 7 matching bases. Input material: blood. This receptor was taken from a woman aged 45-65 years in good health. CDR3 loop: CATSDLDSGDGGQVTQYF. The DNA is as follows: TGTGCCACCAGTGATTTGGATTCGGGGGACGGGGGGCAGGTGACCCAGTACTTC.